This is a list of T cell receptor beta chains from one sample in a study of cytomegalovirus exposure and HLA in healthy donors. Clones were read by immunoSEQ multiplex PCR, and TCRdb kept only the in-frame ones, dropping some. The sample consists of roughly 130,000 clones, over 70% of them appearing once. Material for sequencing was PBMCs. The source is a woman aged 35 to 49 in good health and CMV-seropositive. The CDR3 runs from the conserved cysteine through the conserved F or W. The D gene is left open where the match is weak. Some rows have no size entry. The others give once, few or many, or a class for an expanded clone.

D gene	V gene	J gene	clone size	CDR3 DNA	CDR3 protein
.	TRBV7-3	TRBJ2-2	.	TGTGCCAGCAGCTTTCCAGGGACGAACACCGGGGAGCTGTTTTTT	CASSFPGTNTGELFF
TRBD1	TRBV2	TRBJ1-1	.	TGTGCCAGCATGCAGACAGGGAGAAAGACTGAAGCTTTCTTT	CASMQTGRKTEAFF
TRBD2	TRBV11-2	TRBJ2-3	.	TGTGCCAGCAGCTGGACTAGCGGGGGCACAGATACGCAGTATTTT	CASSWTSGGTDTQYF
.	TRBV11-1	TRBJ1-2	.	TGTGCCAGCAGCTTAGCTCAGAGGGAATATGGCTACACCTTC	CASSLAQREYGYTF
.	TRBV19	TRBJ1-3	.	TGTGCCAGTAGTAGCGCCGGTTCCGGAAACACCATATATTTT	CASSSAGSGNTIYF
TRBD1	TRBV10-2	TRBJ1-1	.	TGCGCCAGCAGTGACACAGGGGGCCGCACTGAAGCTTTCTTT	CASSDTGGRTEAFF
.	TRBV4-1	TRBJ1-3	.	TGCGCCAGCAGCCAAGCTTCTACCGTTGGAAACACCATATATTTT	CASSQASTVGNTIYF
TRBD1	TRBV28	TRBJ2-3	.	TGTGCCAGCAGTGGGTTACAGGGGATAATCACAGATACGCAGTATTTT	CASSGLQGIITDTQYF
TRBD2	TRBV11-2	TRBJ2-7	.	TGTGCCAGCAGCTTCCGAAGACTAGCGGGAGCCTCCTACGAGCAGTACTTC	CASSFRRLAGASYEQYF
.	TRBV4-3	TRBJ2-6	few	TGCGCCAGCAGCCGGATCCGGGGGTACTCTGGGGCCAACGTCCTGACTTTC	CASSRIRGYSGANVLTF
.	TRBV18	TRBJ1-6	.	TGTGCCAGCTCACCAGGGGCAGATACGAATAATTCACCCCTCCACTTT	CASSPGADTNNSPLHF
.	TRBV7-2	TRBJ2-1	.	TGTGCCAGCAGCTTAGTCCCAGGGATGGGATACAATGAGCAGTTCTTC	CASSLVPGMGYNEQFF
.	TRBV7-2	TRBJ1-4	.	TGTGCCAGCAGCCTCACAGGGCAGACTAATGAAAAACTGTTTTTT	CASSLTGQTNEKLFF
TRBD1	TRBV28	TRBJ2-7	few	TGTGCCAGCAGTTTACCGTGGACAGGGAACGAGCAGTACTTC	CASSLPWTGNEQYF
TRBD1	TRBV10-1	TRBJ2-7	few	TGCGCCAGCGAACCCCGGGACAGGGATGAGCAGTACTTC	CASEPRDRDEQYF
TRBD1	TRBV7-2	TRBJ2-7	.	TGTGCCAGCAGCACGGACAGGGGATACGAGCAGTACTTC	CASSTDRGYEQYF
TRBD2	TRBV7-8	TRBJ2-3	.	TGTGCCAGCAGCAACAAGACTAGCGGGAGTAGAGATACGCAGTATTTT	CASSNKTSGSRDTQYF
.	TRBV9	TRBJ1-1	once	TGTGCCAGCAGCGTCCGGCAGGAAGCCACTGAAGCTTTCTTT	CASSVRQEATEAFF